These 27 T cell receptor beta chains were sequenced from one sample in a study of regulatory T cells in long-lasting Graves disease (dated by TCRdb to about 2021). Library prep was done by multiplex PCR. The run used an Illumina HiSeq 4000. TCR beta libraries were built with iRepertoire HTBI primers and Arm-PCR amplification of CDR3 regions. The raw public reads went through TCRdb reprocessing: fastp at Q25, MiXCR clone calling, in-frame beta chains kept. Entries that share a CDR3 protein sequence are merged under the most common genes and DNA. The sample table lists 680,000 or so distinct CDR3 sequences, approximately 15% of them with a count of one. 18% of the sample is taken by the ten largest. The sample's time point label, in plain terms: newly diagnosed GD, antithyroid drugs for less than 3 months. RNA was extracted from PBMCs in TRIzol for both TCR sequencing and RNA sequencing. This same sample was also part of a study on T cells in Graves' hyperthyroidism and ophthalmopathy.

The sample was peripheral blood mononuclear cells (PBMCs), taken at new diagnosis, from a patient treated with antithyroid drugs. The receptors come from a woman aged 30 to 39 with Graves disease. Donor details come from another sample of the same person, matched by shared clones.

This clonotype was counted a few times. At one end the junction does not follow the germline gene, possibly because of a read error. V and J are TRBV2 and TRBJ1-1; the D is unclear. The CDR3 has 11 amino acids. The germline V gene has CDR1 SNHLY and CDR2 FYNNEI. Here the CDR3 reads CASSELGSRRF. The DNA for the CDR3 is TGTGCCAGCAGTGAATTAGGTAGTCGACGTTTT.

This clonotype was detected ten times or more. The genes are TRBV28 and TRBJ1-4; 7 bases fit TRBD1. The CDR3 length is 15 residues. Trimming removed 6 bases from V and 3 bases from J; junction bases left unmatched: 7. The V gene's germline CDR1 is MDHEN and CDR2 SYDVKM. The CDR3 region has the DNA TGTGCCAGCAGGTTCGACAGGGCGGCTAATGAAAAACTGTTTTTT. Its protein is CASRFDRAANEKLFF.

Only one count was recorded for this clonotype. Being one base from a much bigger clone, this may be a read error. The chain recombines TRBV5-1 with TRBJ2-3; TRBD1 might be the D (5 bases). The CDR3 is made up of 14 amino acids. Germline CDR1 reads SGHRS; CDR2 reads YFSETQ. CDR3 bases: TGCGCCAGCAAAGGCTGGGCAAACACAGGTACGCAGTATTTT. Protein product: CASKGWANTGTQYF.

In this sample, this clonotype turned up a few times. CDR3 in amino acids: CASRLRGQGGEKLFF. DNA for the CDR3: TGTGCCAGCAGGCTACGCGGACAGGGGGGTGAAAAACTGTTTTTT. This chain connects TRBV6-2 or TRBV6-3 to TRBJ1-4; TRBD1 matches 10 bases. After removal of 6 bases from V and 7 bases from J, the junction contained 8 bases not matched to a gene. The CDR3 runs to 15 residues. Germline V gives CDR1 MNHEY, CDR2 SVGEGT.

This clonotype has only a few counts. This rearrangement joins TRBV5-4 to TRBJ1-5; the D is unclear. Germline loops: CDR1 SGHNT, CDR2 YYREEE (reference sequence). The germline V and J ends were trimmed by 4 bases and 3 bases, with 11 bases remaining between them. The CDR3 covers 14 residues. In DNA form, the CDR3 reads TGTGCCAGCAGCCTCGGGCCGATCAATCAGCCCCAGCATTTT. Its protein product is CASSLGPINQPQHF.

This clonotype was found a few times. The chain carries TRBV20-1 and TRBJ2-4, with TRBD1 matching 10 bases. The CDR3 covers 16 residues. In germline, CDR1 is DFQATT, CDR2 SNEGSKA (reference sequence). Losses at the gene ends were 6 bases for V and 2 bases for J; bases not matched to a gene: 10. CDR3 residues: CSAHFGQGVTKNIQYF. In nucleotides, the CDR3 is TGCAGTGCGCACTTTGGACAGGGGGTCACCAAAAACATTCAGTACTTC.

V and J are TRBV6-2 or TRBV6-3 and TRBJ2-1; the D gene is possibly TRBD2 (5 bases). CDR1 and CDR2 from the germline V gene are MNHEY and SVGEGT. Trimming took off 2 bases at V and 9 bases at J, with 14 bases between the two ends. This CDR3 is built from 14 residues. The DNA for the CDR3 is TGTGCCAGCAGTTACGGGTCTAGCTTCAGTGAGCAGTTCTTC. This encodes CASSYGSSFSEQFF.

CDR3 amino acids: CASSLTGGPSDTQYF. As DNA, the CDR3 is TGTGCCAGCAGCTTGACGGGAGGGCCTTCAGATACGCAGTATTTT. V usage is TRBV7-3 and J usage is TRBJ2-3; the match to TRBD2 covers 8 bases. The V gene's germline CDR1 is SGHTA and CDR2 FQGTGA. CDR3 size: 15 residues. J lost 4 bases, V lost 3 bases, and 6 bases had no gene match.

Ten or more counts support this clonotype. The chain combines TRBV6-5 with TRBJ1-1; TRBD1 might be the D (6 bases). Germline V gene sequence: CDR1 MNHEY, CDR2 SVGAGI. With 4 bases removed from V and 0 bases from J, the gap between germline ends came to 12 bases. The CDR3 length is 15 residues. CDR3 sequence reads: CASSWGTPMNTEAFF. Here the CDR3 DNA reads TGTGCCAGCAGTTGGGGGACACCCATGAACACTGAAGCTTTCTTT.

This clonotype was counted at least ten times. V is TRBV28 and J is TRBJ1-1; 7 bases match TRBD1. Losses at the gene ends were 5 bases for V and 5 bases for J; bases not matched to a gene: 8. CDR1 MDHEN and CDR2 SYDVKM come from the germline V gene. CDR3 length: 14 amino acids. CDR3 nucleotides: TGTGCCAGCAGTCTCCGACAGGGAGCGACTGAAGCTTTCTTT. This gives the protein CASSLRQGATEAFF.

There are a few counts of this clonotype. The CDR3 nucleotides read TGCGCCAGCCGGACTAGTGTTTACGAGCAGTACTTC. Protein sequence: CASRTSVYEQYF. This chain joins TRBV10-2 and TRBJ2-7; 7 positions match TRBD2. V lost 8 bases, J lost 4 bases, and 5 bases stayed unmatched. The germline V gene has CDR1 WSHSY and CDR2 SAAADI. This CDR3 contains 12 residues.

This clonotype has a count of ten or more. The rearrangement joins TRBV6-1 to TRBJ2-5; possible D gene TRBD1, 6 bases. V dropped 2 bases and J dropped 1 base, with 14 bases sitting between them. CDR1 is MNHNS and CDR2 is SASEGT in the germline V gene. CDR3 length equals 16 residues. The CDR3 DNA is TGTGCCAGCAGTGAAAAGGGGGTCGTTATCCAAGAGACCCAGTACTTC. The encoded protein is CASSEKGVVIQETQYF.

There are many counts of this clonotype. The V and J genes are TRBV2 and TRBJ2-1; tentatively, D is TRBD1 or TRBD2 (5 bases each). The V gene's germline CDR1 is SNHLY and CDR2 FYNNEI. This CDR3 has 17 amino acids. V lost 7 bases and J 0 bases, leaving 19 bases between the germline ends. The chain's CDR3 is CASKSSSGHNSYNEQFF. Written as DNA, the CDR3 is TGTGCCAGCAAAAGCTCGTCGGGGCACAACTCCTACAATGAGCAGTTCTTC.

This rearrangement joins TRBV24-1 to TRBJ2-2; TRBD2 is a possible D gene (6 bases). Trimming cost V 5 bases and J 4 bases, with 19 bases left between them. The length of the CDR3 is 17 residues. CDR1 is KGHDR, CDR2 SFDVKD, per germline. CDR3 nucleotides: TGTGCCACCAGTGGCGGGAATCGGGCGGAGAGCACCGGGGAGCTGTTTTTT. Translated: CATSGGNRAESTGELFF.

The V and J genes are TRBV20-1 and TRBJ2-7; 7 bases are shared with TRBD1. Germline CDR1 is DFQATT and CDR2 is SNEGSKA (reference sequence). V dropped 2 bases and J dropped 1; count of bases not matched to a gene: 5. This CDR3 is 14 amino acids long. In nucleotides, the CDR3 is TGCAGTGCTAGACCGGGACAGACTTCCTACGAGCAGTACTTC. Protein sequence: CSARPGQTSYEQYF.

This chain uses TRBV5-1 with TRBJ2-3, with no clear D. Looked up from germline, CDR1 is SGHRS and CDR2 is YFSETQ. The CDR3 is made up of 16 amino acids. Trimming left V 2 bases short and J 1 base short, with 14 bases between. The CDR3 DNA follows: TGCGCCAGCAGCTTCCCTGATGCTTGGCGCACAGATACGCAGTATTTT. Translated, it gives CASSFPDAWRTDTQYF.

In its sample, this clonotype was seen many times. The chain's CDR3 is CATSDNRQSGYGYTF. CDR3 DNA sequence: TGTGCCACCAGTGACAACCGACAGTCGGGGTATGGCTACACCTTC. The chain links TRBV24-1 to TRBJ1-2; D may be TRBD1 (5 bases). Germline V CDR1 and CDR2: KGHDR, SFDVKD. CDR3 length: 15 residues. Trimming shortened V by 4 bases and J by 5 bases, and 16 bases separated the two germline ends.

This clonotype was seen at least ten times. This chain connects TRBV28 to TRBJ2-5; 10 nucleotides agree with TRBD1. The CDR3 totals 16 residues. CDR1 and CDR2 from the germline V gene are MDHEN and SYDVKM. V was clipped by 6 bases and J by 5 bases; unmatched bases: 12. CDR3 protein: CASRDRPGQGTETQYF. CDR3 coding DNA: TGTGCCAGCAGAGATCGGCCGGGACAGGGGACGGAGACCCAGTACTTC.

This clonotype appeared many times. One junction end does not reproduce the germline sequence, and a read error may be involved. The chain carries TRBV7-7 and TRBJ2-7, with D tentatively TRBD2 (5 bases). Germline CDR1 and CDR2: SSHAT and FNYEAQ (reference sequence). This CDR3 contains 13 residues. The CDR3 protein is CASSRGNSYEQYF. CDR3 nucleotide sequence: TGTGCTAGCAGCCGAGGGAACTCCTACGAGCAGTACTTC.

The J gene is TRBJ1-2, the V gene TRBV18; D uncertain. The CDR3 has 15 residues. V lost 3 bases to trimming and J lost 3 bases, with 14 bases between them. Germline V lookup: CDR1 KGHSH, CDR2 LQKENI. The CDR3 loop reads CASSPTPAPDYGYTF. In DNA form, the CDR3 reads TGTGCCAGCTCACCGACCCCCGCGCCAGACTATGGCTACACCTTC.

This clonotype was seen more than once but under ten times. The rearrangement uses TRBV12-3 or TRBV12-4 and TRBJ2-2, with TRBD2 as a possible D gene (6 bases). Between the trimmed V and J ends, which lost 11 bases and 0 bases, there was a span of 13 bases. There are 14 residues in the CDR3. CDR3 sequence reads: CAGDRGTNTGELFF. The CDR3 region has the DNA TGTGCCGGAGATCGCGGGACGAACACCGGGGAGCTGTTTTTT.

This clonotype was seen many times. The rearrangement joins TRBV7-8 to TRBJ1-3; D remains unclear. This CDR3 is 12 amino acids long. Germline V gene lookup returns CDR1 SGHVS and CDR2 FQNEAQ. Trimming left V 3 bases short and J 4 bases short, with 4 bases between. The CDR3 here is CASSLEGNTIYF. DNA of the CDR3: TGTGCCAGCAGCTTGGAAGGAAACACCATATATTTT.

This clonotype was seen at least ten times. The chain uses TRBV30 and TRBJ2-1, with D possibly being TRBD2 (5 bases). This CDR3 has 17 residues. Trimming shortened V by 8 bases and J by 5 bases, and 28 bases separated the two germline ends. CDR1 is GTSNPN and CDR2 is SVGIG in the germline V gene (reference sequence). The CDR3 DNA reads TGTGCCCGCAACCTAGCCGTAGGGCCCCAAGGGAACAATGAGCAGTTCTTC. Residues: CARNLAVGPQGNNEQFF.

This sequence joins TRBV18 and TRBJ1-3; no definite D call. V lost 3 bases to trimming and J lost 0 bases, with 9 bases between them. This CDR3 is 15 amino acids long. CDR1 is KGHSH and CDR2 is LQKENI in the germline V gene. DNA of the CDR3: TGTGCCAGCTCACCCGGAGCCGTCTCTGGAAACACCATATATTTT. It yields the protein CASSPGAVSGNTIYF.

This clonotype was seen many times. The rearrangement uses TRBV28 and TRBJ2-1, with D perhaps TRBD2 (6 bases). This CDR3 region has 15 residues. Between the trimmed V and J ends, which lost 10 bases and 3 bases, there was a span of 19 bases. The germline CDR1 and CDR2 sequences are MDHEN and SYDVKM. DNA of the CDR3: TGTGCCACAAGCCCCACCGGCGGGATCTACAATGAGCAGTTCTTC. This sequence encodes CATSPTGGIYNEQFF. Using reference TRBV28 and TRBJ2-1 for the parts outside the CDR3, the full variable domain is DVKVTQSSRYLVKRTGEKVFLECVQDMDHENMFWYRQDPGLGLRLIYFSYDVKMKEKGDIPEGYSVSREKKERFSLILESASTNQTSMYLCATSPTGGIYNEQFFGPGTRLTVL.

This clonotype appeared many times. Written as DNA, the CDR3 is TGTGCCAGCAGTCCGGCCGACAGGGACCCATTCTACGAGCAGTACTTC. This sequence encodes CASSPADRDPFYEQYF. The chain couples TRBV28 to TRBJ2-7, with 7 bases lining up with TRBD1. The CDR3 extends over 16 amino acids. V was clipped by 5 bases and J by 3 bases; unmatched bases: 13. The germline CDR1 and CDR2 sequences are MDHEN and SYDVKM.

The table lists this clonotype with many counts. The J gene is TRBJ2-7, the V gene TRBV2, with D hard to call. V was shortened by 1 base and J by 1 base, with 5 bases between the two germline ends. CDR3 length equals 13 residues. Germline V gives CDR1 SNHLY, CDR2 FYNNEI. In DNA, the CDR3 is TGTGCCAGCAGTGAAGACTCTTCCTACGAGCAGTACTTC. This gives the protein CASSEDSSYEQYF.